This T cell receptor (beta chain) was captured by sequencing in a study of T cell changes during pregnancy in multiple sclerosis. TCRdb's copy holds only in-frame clones and misses some; the assay was immunoSEQ multiplex PCR. Of 60,000 or so clones listed, about 89% are singletons. The length of the CDR3 is 16 residues. Looked up from germline, CDR1 is LGHNA and CDR2 is YSLEER. The V segment lost 0 bases and the J segment 4 bases; nucleotides outside the gene matches: 5. The input for sequencing was peripheral blood, taken in the first trimester of pregnancy. The V call is TRBV4-3, the J call TRBJ1-1; the match to TRBD1 covers 10 bases. This clonotype originated in a female donor with multiple sclerosis, enrolled in a pregnancy study. CDR3 amino acids: CASSQEYGTGATEAFF. The CDR3 DNA follows: TGCGCCAGCAGCCAAGAGTACGGGACAGGGGCCACTGAAGCTTTCTTT.